A single sample gave rise to the 4 T cell receptor beta chains below, sequenced in a study of T-cell reconstitution after alpha-beta-depleted transplantation in children. The TCRbeta library was prepared with unique molecular identifiers. MiXCR was run by TCRdb on the PCR reads, yielding one entry per CDR3 protein. The sample holds 55,000 to 90,000 distinct CDR3 sequences; roughly 5% are singletons and the top ten take 15% to 20%. The material sequenced was PBMCs, mostly from graft donor cells, taken 180 days after TCRalphabeta/CD19-depleted stem cell transplant. The origin of the receptors is a boy younger than two who had a stem cell transplant for acute myeloid leukemia, so the T cells may come from the graft donor.

This clonotype was observed many times. The V call is TRBV20-1, the J call TRBJ1-2; D possibly corresponds to TRBD1 (5 bases). Germline V gene data show CDR1 as DFQATT and CDR2 as SNEGSKA (reference sequence). The germline V and J ends were trimmed by 5 bases and 9 bases, with 13 bases remaining between them. CDR3 length equals 11 residues. The CDR3 region is CSAPRGSSYTF. The CDR3 DNA follows: TGCAGTGCTCCACGGGGCTCGAGCTACACCTTC.

This clonotype appeared many times. The gene calls are TRBV7-3 and TRBJ2-7; the D call may be TRBD1 or TRBD2 (7 bases each). V was clipped by 5 bases and J by 2 bases, with 13 bases between them. The length of the CDR3 is 14 residues. Germline loops: CDR1 SGHTA, CDR2 FQGTGA. DNA of the CDR3: TGTGCCAGCAGCCCCCAGGGGGGGCCCTACGAGCAGTACTTC. Protein product: CASSPQGGPYEQYF.

This clonotype was picked up many times. The genes are TRBV5-1 and TRBJ1-3; no firm D call. CDR3 size: 13 residues. Germline CDR1 SGHRS, CDR2 YFSETQ. Trimming shortened V by 0 bases and J by 7 bases, and 8 bases separated the two germline ends. CDR3 in amino acids: CASSLEAGNTIYF. CDR3 DNA sequence: TGCGCCAGCAGCTTGGAGGCGGGCAACACCATATATTTT.

This clonotype has a handful of counts. The chain carries TRBV5-4 and TRBJ1-2; 7 nucleotides line up with TRBD1. The CDR3 runs to 15 residues. Germline V lookup: CDR1 SGHNT, CDR2 YYREEE (reference sequence). Trimming removed 4 bases from V and 1 base from J; junction bases left unmatched: 7. In DNA form, the CDR3 reads TGTGCCAGCAGCACACGGACAGGAAATAACTATGGCTACACCTTC. Translation: CASSTRTGNNYGYTF.